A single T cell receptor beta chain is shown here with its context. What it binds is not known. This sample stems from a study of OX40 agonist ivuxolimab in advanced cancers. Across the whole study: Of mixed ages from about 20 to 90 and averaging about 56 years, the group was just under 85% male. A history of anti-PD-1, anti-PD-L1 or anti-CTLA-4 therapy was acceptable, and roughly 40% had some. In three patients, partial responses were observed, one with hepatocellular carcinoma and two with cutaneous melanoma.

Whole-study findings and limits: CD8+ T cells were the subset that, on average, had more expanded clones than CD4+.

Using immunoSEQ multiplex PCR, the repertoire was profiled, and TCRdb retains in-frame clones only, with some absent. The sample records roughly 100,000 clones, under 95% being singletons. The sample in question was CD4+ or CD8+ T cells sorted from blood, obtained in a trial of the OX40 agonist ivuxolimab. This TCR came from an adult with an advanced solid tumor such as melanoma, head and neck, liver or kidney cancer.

The CDR3 DNA reads TGTGCCACCAGCGGTAGAGCGGGGTCCTACAATGAGCAGTTCTTC. This sequence encodes CATSGRAGSYNEQFF. This sequence joins TRBV15 and TRBJ2-1, with 7 positions matching TRBD2. Unmatched junction bases numbered 5, after V lost 5 bases and J lost 1 base. The CDR3 extends over 15 amino acids. CDR1 is LNHNV, CDR2 YYDKDF, per germline (reference sequence).